The present T cell receptor beta chain was sequenced within a study of blood T cell repertoires in COVID-19. Study in general: Donors in the United States, Italy and Spain gave samples during acute or convalescent COVID-19. T cells, B-cell-depleted T cells, or PBMCs supplied cDNA or gDNA.

Methods used by the authors: Reference gene primer amplification gave nucleated cell count estimates. Profiling relied on immunoSEQ multiplex PCR, and the TCRdb table lists in-frame clones only, not all of them. D and trimming come from the DNA, and the V and J calls and clone size come from that table. The profile shows 50,000 to 75,000 clones, 80% to 85% of them singletons. Only a few counts were recorded for this clone. The ends lost 6 bases at V and 6 bases at J; junction bases unmatched: 8. Germline assignment: CDR1 SGHAT and CDR2 FQDESV (reference sequence). This CDR3 region has 14 residues. This receptor was identified in an elderly woman with active or convalescent COVID-19. The V and J genes are TRBV11-1 and TRBJ2-3, with 8 bases lining up with TRBD1. The sequencing input was peripheral blood. The CDR3 spells CASRRDRHQDTQYF. In DNA, the CDR3 is TGTGCCAGCAGGCGGGACAGGCACCAGGATACGCAGTATTTT.